Following are 4 T cell receptor beta chains from one sample sequenced in a study of cytomegalovirus exposure and HLA in healthy donors. PCR employed 60 Vbeta and 13 Jbeta primers. Some clones are missing from TCRdb's copy, which holds only in-frame ones; the method was immunoSEQ multiplex PCR. The profile shows about 190,000 clones, approximately 80% of them singletons. Sequencing used PBMCs. The receptors were gathered from a woman aged 25 to 39 in good health and CMV-seropositive.

The chain links TRBV16 to TRBJ1-1, with D perhaps TRBD1 (6 bases). This CDR3 has 15 residues. Germline V gene data show CDR1 as KGHSY and CDR2 as FQNENV. The V and J ends lost 4 bases and 5 bases respectively, with 17 bases between them. The CDR3 DNA follows: TGTGCCAGCAGCCCGTTTCAACAGGGAGAAACTGAAGCTTTCTTT. Its protein is CASSPFQQGETEAFF. The full variable domain, its missing parts supplied by reference TRBV16 and TRBJ1-1, is GEEVAQTPKHLVRGEGQKAKLYCAPIKGHSYVFWYQQVLKNEFKFLISFQNENVFDETGMPKERFSAKCLPNSPCSLEIQATKLEDSAVYFCASSPFQQGETEAFFGQGTRLTVV.

V usage is TRBV2 and J usage is TRBJ2-7, with 9 bases identical to TRBD1. Germline V lookup: CDR1 SNHLY, CDR2 FYNNEI. This CDR3 has 15 amino acids. The V and J ends lost 6 bases and 2 bases, in that order; junction bases with no gene match: 8. In DNA, the CDR3 is TGTGCCAGCAGGGAGGACAGGGGCCCGACCTACGAGCAGTACTTC. It translates to CASREDRGPTYEQYF.

In its sample, this clone was seen once. The chain employs TRBV6-5 and TRBJ2-7; 8 nucleotides align to TRBD1. Germline values: CDR1 MNHEY, CDR2 SVGAGI. This CDR3 has 15 residues. V lost 5 bases and J lost 3; bases outside the gene matches: 9. As DNA, the CDR3 is TGTGCCAGCAGTCCCCTCGGACAGGGCGGCTACGAGCAGTACTTC. Amino acids: CASSPLGQGGYEQYF.

This clone appeared once. This chain connects TRBV18 to TRBJ2-3; maybe TRBD2 (5 bases). From germline, CDR1 is KGHSH and CDR2 LQKENI. The CDR3 loop spans 12 amino acids. V dropped 2 bases and J dropped 14 bases, with 14 bases sitting between them. Here the CDR3 DNA reads TGTGCCAGCTCACCAGGGAGTGAAGTTGGGTATTTT. As protein: CASSPGSEVGYF.